This TCR beta chain comes out of a study of TIL therapy for anti-PD-1-resistant metastatic lung cancer. About the study: Progressing patients received lymphodepletion, expanded TIL infusion and IL-2.

The immunoSEQ assay was v3. Survey-level samples got 2 million or so read pairs; deep-level samples got about 4.5-6.5 million. Profiled with immunoSEQ multiplex PCR; TCRdb holds only in-frame clones, not every one. The sample comprises 9,000 to 15,000 clones, approximately 80% of which are singletons, and over 9.5% rests with the top ten. V was clipped by 8 bases and J by 0 bases, with 11 bases between them. The germline CDR1 and CDR2 sequences are SGHTA and FQGNSA. The CDR3 is made up of 15 amino acids. Indicated time point: pre-treatment sample, taken before nivolumab and TIL therapy. This specimen consisted of blood, obtained at baseline. The origin of this receptor is a person aged 25-80 years with non-small cell lung cancer. The chain carries TRBV7-2 and TRBJ2-6; D remains unclear. CDR3 amino acids: CASVFTLSGANVLTF. The CDR3 DNA sequence: TGTGCCAGCGTCTTCACTCTCTCTGGGGCCAACGTCCTGACTTTC.